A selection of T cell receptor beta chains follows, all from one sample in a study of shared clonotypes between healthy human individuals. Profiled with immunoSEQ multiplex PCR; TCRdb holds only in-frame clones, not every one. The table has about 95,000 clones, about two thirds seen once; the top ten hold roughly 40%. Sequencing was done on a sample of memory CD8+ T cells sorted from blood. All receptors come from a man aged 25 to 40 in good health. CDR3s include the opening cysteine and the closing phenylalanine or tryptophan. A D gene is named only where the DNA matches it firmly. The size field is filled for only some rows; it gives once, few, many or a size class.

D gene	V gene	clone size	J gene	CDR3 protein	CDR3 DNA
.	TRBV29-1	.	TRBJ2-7	CSVEGMGTTYEQYF	TGCAGCGTTGAAGGAATGGGAACCACTTACGAGCAGTACTTC
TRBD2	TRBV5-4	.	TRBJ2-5	CASSFYTSGGSQETQYF	TGTGCCAGCAGCTTTTATACTAGCGGGGGAAGCCAAGAGACCCAGTACTTC
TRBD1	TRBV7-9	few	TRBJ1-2	CASSPGQGNYGYTF	TGTGCCAGCAGCCCCGGACAGGGGAACTATGGCTACACCTTC
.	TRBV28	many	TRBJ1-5	CASRLQRAGGNQPQHF	TGTGCCAGCAGACTACAAAGGGCAGGGGGCAATCAGCCCCAGCATTTT
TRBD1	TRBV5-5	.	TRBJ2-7	CASSFIQGVYEQYF	TGTGCCAGCAGCTTCATACAGGGGGTTTACGAGCAGTACTTC
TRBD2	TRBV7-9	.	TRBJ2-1	CASSLVAGLGEQFF	TGTGCCAGCAGCTTAGTAGCGGGCTTGGGAGAGCAGTTCTTC
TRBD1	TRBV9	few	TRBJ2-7	CASSVGGQGYEQYF	TGTGCCAGCAGCGTAGGGGGACAGGGGTACGAGCAGTACTTC
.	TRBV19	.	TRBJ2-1	CATRDPTGYNEQFF	TGTGCCACACGGGATCCCACCGGCTACAATGAGCAGTTCTTC
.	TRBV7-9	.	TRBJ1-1	CASSSPGGRTEAFF	TGTGCCAGCAGCTCTCCGGGGGGTCGCACTGAAGCTTTCTTT
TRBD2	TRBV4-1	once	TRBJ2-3	CASSPLLAGGPKDTDTQYF	TGCGCCAGCAGCCCATTACTAGCGGGAGGACCAAAAGACACAGATACGCAGTATTTT
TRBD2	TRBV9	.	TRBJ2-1	CASSLRLAGGHNEQFF	TGTGCCAGCAGCTTAAGACTAGCGGGTGGCCACAATGAGCAGTTCTTC
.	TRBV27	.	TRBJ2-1	CASSTASDAYNEQFF	TGTGCCAGCAGTACGGCTAGCGACGCCTACAATGAGCAGTTCTTC
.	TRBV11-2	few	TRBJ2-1	CASSLGQGSDSEQFF	TGTGCCAGCAGCTTAGGGCAGGGTAGTGACAGTGAGCAGTTCTTC
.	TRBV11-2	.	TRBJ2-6	CASSLQVSGANVLTF	TGTGCCAGCAGCTTGCAGGTGTCTGGGGCCAACGTCCTGACTTTC
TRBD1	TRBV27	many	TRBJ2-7	CASSSLGQGLLYEQYF	TGTGCCAGCAGTTCCCTCGGACAGGGACTTTTGTACGAGCAGTACTTC
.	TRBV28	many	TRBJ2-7	CASSPISYEQYF	TGTGCCAGCAGTCCTATATCCTACGAGCAGTACTTC
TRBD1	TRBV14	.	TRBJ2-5	CASSQDPGGLDPQYF	TGTGCCAGCAGCCAAGATCCAGGGGGTTTGGACCCCCAGTACTTC
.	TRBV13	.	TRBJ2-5	CASSLGGPVQEETQYF	TGTGCCAGCAGCTTAGGCGGCCCAGTCCAAGAAGAGACCCAGTACTTC
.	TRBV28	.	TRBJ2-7	CASSIVGQKSYEQYF	TGTGCCAGCAGTATCGTCGGACAGAAGTCTTACGAGCAGTACTTC